The 7 T cell receptor beta chains reported below all come from one sample, sequenced in a study of siplizumab effects on memory and regulatory T cells. Sequenced by immunoSEQ multiplex PCR; TCRdb stores in-frame clones only, minus some. The sample holds about 19,000 clones; roughly two fifths are singletons and the top ten take under 7%. A roughly 6-day coculture at 37°C was performed with the mixed lymphocyte reaction cells. The antigens of these receptors remain unknown. Sequenced material: CFSE-low (dividing) CD4+ T cells sorted from an allogeneic mixed lymphocyte reaction. All receptors come from a human donor in good health; the cells came from an allogeneic mixed lymphocyte reaction. Some clones in this sample may be carry-over from other donors' samples.

The V call is TRBV6-5, the J call TRBJ1-1; no clear D. CDR3 size: 13 residues. V shed 5 bases and J shed 6 bases, with 13 bases lying between them. Germline-derived CDR1 and CDR2 are MNHEY and SVGAGI. CDR3 DNA sequence: TGTGCCAGCAGTCCCCTGAGGGTTGCTGAAGCTTTCTTT. Translating gives CASSPLRVAEAFF.

The chain couples TRBV9 to TRBJ1-1; TRBD1 is a possible D gene (6 bases). Trimming removed 1 base at V and 5 bases at J, with 15 bases between. The CDR3 loop spans 15 amino acids. Per germline, CDR1 SGDLS and CDR2 YYNGEE. The DNA for the CDR3 is TGTGCCAGCAGCGTAACTGGGGGCAGTTGGACTGAAGCTTTCTTT. This codes for CASSVTGGSWTEAFF.

By its share, this clone is medium-sized (0.01 to 0.1%). The J gene is TRBJ2-5, the V gene TRBV7-9; 12 bases align to TRBD2. Germline V lookup: CDR1 SEHNR, CDR2 FQNEAQ (reference sequence). This CDR3 has 18 amino acids. After removal of 4 bases from V and 3 bases from J, the junction contained 12 bases not matched to a gene. The CDR3 DNA reads as TGTGCCAGCAGCTCGGGGGCATTTGGACTAGCGGGAAAAGAGACCCAGTACTTC. It codes for CASSSGAFGLAGKETQYF.

As regards this clone: Germline is not matched at one junction end, which may reflect a read error. This chain uses TRBV2 with TRBJ1-5; 12 bases agree with TRBD1. Germline V lookup: CDR1 SNHLY, CDR2 FYNNEI. The CDR3 is 15 amino acids. CDR3 nucleotides: TGTGCCAGCAGTGAAGCACTGGCGGGACAGGGGGCAGGAGTTTTT. Its translation is CASSEALAGQGAGVF.

The chain links TRBV18 to TRBJ2-5; possible D gene TRBD2, 6 bases. V lost 3 bases and J 1 base, leaving 9 bases between the germline ends. Germline V lookup: CDR1 KGHSH, CDR2 LQKENI. The length of the CDR3 is 14 residues. CDR3 sequence reads: CASSPIAAQETQYF. The CDR3 DNA sequence: TGTGCCAGCTCACCGATAGCGGCCCAAGAGACCCAGTACTTC.

The chain is built from TRBV23-1 and TRBJ1-2, with D maybe TRBD1 (5 bases). TRBV23-1 carries the ORF label, with uncertain function. The CDR3 runs to 15 residues. The V gene lost 4 bases and the J gene lost 2 bases, with 14 bases spanning the gap. The CDR3 protein is CASSPPWRDNYGYTF. For the CDR3, the DNA is TGCGCCAGCAGTCCTCCTTGGAGGGACAACTATGGCTACACCTTC.

There are a few counts of this clone. The rearrangement uses TRBV4-2 and TRBJ2-7; TRBD1 or TRBD2 may be the D gene (5 bases each). Germline CDR1 reads LGHNA; CDR2 reads YNFKEQ. Trimming stripped 0 bases from V and 5 bases from J, with 14 bases between. The CDR3 length is 15 residues. The DNA for the CDR3 is TGTGCCAGCAGCCAAGAAGGGACGGACCAAAACGAGCAGTACTTC. Protein: CASSQEGTDQNEQYF.